Sequencing of this T cell receptor beta chain was carried out in a study of T-cell memory formation after mild COVID-19. As concerns this clonotype: What it binds is unknown.

There are 11 residues in the CDR3. V dropped 7 bases and J dropped 7 bases, with 11 bases sitting between them. Study results and limitations: CD4/CD8 balance characterized clones contracting day 15 to 85, and CD4+ skew characterized later expanders. The finding that pre-infection memory included some responding clones suggested that cross-reactive memory joined. Contracting CD8+ clones were enriched in EMRA, CD4+ mainly in CM and EM.

TCRdb reprocessed the 5' RACE reads with MiXCR, giving one entry per CDR3 protein. The sample lists roughly 600,000 distinct CDR3 sequences, about a sixth occurring once. The sequencing sample was made of PBMCs or a T cell subset sorted from them (not recorded which). The V and J genes are TRBV12-3 or TRBV12-4 and TRBJ2-7; D is undetermined. The clonotype originates from an adult woman who had mild COVID-19 (a few samples of this study predate the infection). Cell type and time point are not known. For the CDR3, the DNA is TGTGCCAGCACCCCCGGCTCGGAGCAGTACTTC. This translates into CASTPGSEQYF.